The TCR beta chain under discussion was sequenced for a study of long-term antiretroviral therapy in people with HIV (dated 2022 in TCRdb). With regard to the full study: Collection of the earliest samples took place about a decade ahead of the 2015 WHO recommendation for immediate ART, at a time when ART was typically delayed until CD4 counts fell. The cohort contributed about 180 cryopreserved PBMC samples from 30 adults with confirmed HIV infection, collected serially over a mean of about six years (range 1-12). Test extractions of a monoclonal T-cell line alongside 30 to 35 polyclonal samples showed no cross-contamination during QIAcube processing. A retrospective serial study tested whether changes in peripheral blood TRB repertoire composition and diversity were associated with ART initiation and durable HIV suppression. Among the roughly 30 participants with HIV, eleven to twelve were female. The paper's findings and limits, for the study overall: Because PBMC availability was limited, only the TCR beta chain was sequenced, with no alpha chain pairing. Because pre-ART samples had limited cell numbers, profiling was done on unsorted PBMC rather than on sorted CD4+ and CD8+ T cells. Samples dated from the mid-2000s to the late 2010s, and the ART regimens used may be less effective than current ones. No data were available on ART adherence, viral resistance or therapy changes, limiting inferences about post-ART repertoire changes. Narrower CDR3 length ranges were observed in HIV repertoires than in controls, and an antigen-experienced repertoire with only a slight naive shift after ART was suggested by the network structure. Expanded TRB clones identified before ART initiation dominated the repertoire at all time points, although this dominance fluctuated and declined in many PLHIV after ART. A significant increase in TRB diversity was found to be associated with ART initiation, although TRB diversity was observed to remain significantly below that of transplant donor controls even after long-term ART.

To be included, a participant needed at least one PBMC sample from before ART initiation plus at least two post-ART samples. All participants with HIV were treated in the United States of America. Before DNA extraction, cryopreserved samples containing about 0.9-11 million PBMC were thawed and washed. At the time of the earliest PBMC sample, participants with HIV were aged between roughly 23 and 60 years. PBMC samples from each participant spanned 1-4 timepoints before ART initiation and 2-8 timepoints after ART initiation, with a median of 7 samples. Serial HIV viral load, CD4+ T-cell count, ART history and demographic data were obtained for every participant. Genomic DNA was extracted from unsorted PBMC with a Qiagen kit on a QIAcube, processed in batches of 12 samples. The germline V gene (reference sequence) sets CDR1 to MNHEY and CDR2 to SMNVEV. The CDR3 sequence holds 14 residues, the cysteine and phenylalanine included. The DNA shown is the 42-base CDR3, in frame from base 1. Unmatched junction bases come to 3, with V trimmed by 5 bases and J by 1 base.

Sequencing of the TRB variable region was done with the immunoSEQ hsTCRB v3.0 assay at survey level resolution. The targeted TRB sequencing depth was about 35,000-55,000 T-cell genomes per sample. An Illumina MiSeq with a v3 150-cycle kit was used to sequence the pooled TRB libraries. The authors' analysis ran thus. Repertoire analysis was run in R within a reproducible Nextflow workflow that covered QC, data transformation and analysis. LymphoSeq2, an R package for AIRR-Seq data exploration, was used to implement custom analyses. After excluding several samples that yielded fewer than 5000 total TRB sequences, some 190 HIV repertoires remained for analysis. Among the roughly 190 retained HIV repertoires, 59 were collected before ART initiation and 120 to 140 were collected after ART initiation. Repertoires were downsampled to 5000 TRB nucleotide sequences, and summary statistics were averaged over 100 downsampling iterations. Only TRB sequences with CDR3 regions of at least seven amino acids were retained for analysis. Two measures captured diversity: a Shannon entropy-derived clonality score and the Gini coefficient. In the repertoire networks, any two of the top 5000 CDR3 amino acid sequences were linked whenever the two sequences differed by an edit distance of one. For TRB CDR3 amino acid sequences, antigen specificity groups and MHC restriction were predicted with GLIPH2. To flag known associations with CMV, EBV, HIV or tissue antigens, CDR3 amino acid sequences were compared against VDJdb and McPAS-TCR. Pre-ART, post-ART and control groups were compared with Wilcoxon signed-rank tests and Holm-Bonferroni correction. Here the immuneACCESS table is served through TCRdb, limited to in-frame sequences with V and J called. Missing clones are a known gap in these copies; in checked studies unresolved V genes cover under half, and the rest lacks a known reason. That table supplies the V and J calls and clone size; D and trimming were determined from the DNA. This sample is represented by about 15,000 clones; just under 85% of them were singletons. The ten largest clones add up to around 18% of the sample.

On this clone itself: Its binding antigen is unknown. No clone much larger than this one lies a single base away; base qualities are absent.

This receptor was identified in a man aged 35-49 years with HIV. The V gene is TRBV27 and the J gene is TRBJ2-3; 7 nucleotides in the junction match TRBD1. The input for sequencing was unsorted PBMCs, taken just before starting antiretroviral therapy. The CDR3 corresponds to CASSADRGTDTQYF. The sequence in DNA is TGTGCCAGCAGTGCTGACAGGGGCACAGATACGCAGTATTTT.